A single sample gave rise to the 13 T cell receptor beta chains below, sequenced in a study of persistence of HIV-infected CD4 T cells. The libraries were made with immunoSEQ version 4 in survey mode. TCRdb's table, derived via immunoSEQ multiplex PCR, lists solely in-frame clones and lacks some. The data show tens of thousands of clones, with 87% seen just once and 1.3% held by the top ten. These receptors are not linked to any known antigen. Cells were stimulated nonspecifically with anti-CD3/anti-CD28 magnetic beads. Sorting selected CD4+ T cells upregulating both CD40 ligand and CD69. The material sequenced was CD4+ T cells sorted from PBMCs after roughly 17-hour stimulation, taken from a patient who received antiretroviral therapy. These receptors were taken from an adult man with HIV who was CMV-seropositive.

The chain couples TRBV9 to TRBJ1-1, with no clear D. This CDR3 is 14 amino acids long. Trimming removed 0 bases from V and 4 bases from J, with 10 bases in between. Per the germline V gene, CDR1 is SGDLS and CDR2 is YYNGEE. For the CDR3, the DNA is TGTGCCAGCAGCGTAGTGGAGGTTGGCACTGAAGCTTTCTTT. Amino acids: CASSVVEVGTEAFF.

This chain links TRBV18 with TRBJ1-6; D is unclear. The CDR3 has 12 amino acids. V lost 6 bases and J lost 6, with 6 bases in between. CDR1 is KGHSH, CDR2 LQKENI, per germline. CDR3 coding DNA: TGTGCCAGCTCCCAGTCTAATTCACCCCTCCACTTT. It codes for CASSQSNSPLHF.

The gene calls are TRBV5-4 and TRBJ2-7; 7 bases are shared with TRBD1. The germline CDR1 and CDR2 sequences are SGHNT and YYREEE (reference sequence). CDR3 length: 13 residues. The V and J ends lost 4 bases and 3 bases, in that order; junction bases with no gene match: 4. CDR3 loop: CASSPWDSYEQYF. The CDR3 bases are TGTGCCAGCAGCCCGTGGGACAGCTACGAGCAGTACTTC.

The J gene is TRBJ2-5, the V gene TRBV20-1, with D unclear. Trimming removed 2 bases at V and 5 bases at J, with 6 bases between. The V gene's germline CDR1 is DFQATT and CDR2 SNEGSKA (reference sequence). This CDR3 has 11 residues. DNA for the CDR3: TGCAGTGCTAGAATTCAGGAGACCCAGTACTTC. Amino acid sequence: CSARIQETQYF.

Only a few counts were recorded for this clone. J is TRBJ1-1 and V is TRBV12-3 or TRBV12-4, with D unresolved. Trimming took off 3 bases at V and 1 base at J, with 6 bases between the two ends. This CDR3 comprises 13 residues. CDR3 in DNA: TGTGCCAGCAGTTTCGCCTGGAACACTGAAGCTTTCTTT. Its translation: CASSFAWNTEAFF.

This clone occurred a few times. The chain couples TRBV28 to TRBJ2-2, with a tentative D call TRBD1 (5 bases). V dropped 4 bases and J dropped 1 base, with 10 bases sitting between them. Germline V gene data show CDR1 as MDHEN and CDR2 as SYDVKM. The CDR3 extends over 15 amino acids. The CDR3 DNA is TGTGCCAGCAGTTATATAGGGGAGAACACCGGGGAGCTGTTTTTT. Residues: CASSYIGENTGELFF.

The chain joins TRBV5-1 to TRBJ2-1, with 13 bases lining up with TRBD2. Germline V gene sequence: CDR1 SGHRS, CDR2 YFSETQ. The CDR3 extends over 16 amino acids. V lost 2 bases, J lost 6 bases, and 5 bases stayed unmatched. The CDR3 nucleotides read TGCGCCAGCAGCTTCACCGGGACTAGCGGGGTCAATGAGCAGTTCTTC. It translates to CASSFTGTSGVNEQFF.

This clone was detected once. The rearrangement links TRBV24-1 to TRBJ2-6; 10 nucleotides agree with TRBD1. The CDR3 spans 15 residues. V gave up 9 bases and J gave up 1 base; unmatched junction bases: 2. The germline gives CDR1 KGHDR, CDR2 SFDVKD. The CDR3 nucleotides are TGTGCCACCGGACAGGGGGAGTCTGGGGCCAACGTCCTGACTTTC. It codes for CATGQGESGANVLTF.

The rearrangement links TRBV27 to TRBJ1-5; D gene uncertain. This CDR3 contains 13 residues. The V gene lost 3 bases and the J gene lost 6 bases, with 9 bases spanning the gap. Per germline, CDR1 MNHEY and CDR2 SMNVEV (reference sequence). In DNA form, the CDR3 reads TGTGCCAGCAGTTTCCAGCTCAGTCAGCCCCAGCATTTT. Translation: CASSFQLSQPQHF.

This rearrangement joins TRBV5-4 to TRBJ1-5, with a weak D call TRBD1 (5 bases). This CDR3 is built from 13 residues. V lost 4 bases, J lost 3 bases, and 8 bases lay in between. Per germline, CDR1 SGHNT and CDR2 YYREEE (reference sequence). CDR3 in DNA: TGTGCCAGCAGCCTAGGGGACAATCAGCCCCAGCATTTT. It encodes CASSLGDNQPQHF.

This clone was seen a handful of times. The chain combines TRBV5-4 with TRBJ2-2; 7 bases are shared with TRBD2. Germline V gene lookup returns CDR1 SGHNT and CDR2 YYREEE (reference sequence). This CDR3 comprises 13 residues. V lost 0 bases to trimming and J lost 13 bases; unmatched junction nucleotides: 6. The DNA of the CDR3 is TGTGCCAGCAGCTTGGAGCGGGACGTGGTGCTGTTTTTT. Its protein is CASSLERDVVLFF.

The V gene is TRBV29-1, the J gene TRBJ1-1; no clear D. The V gene lost 6 bases and the J gene lost 1 base, with 15 bases spanning the gap. Germline V gene data show CDR1 as SQVTM and CDR2 as ANQGSEA. CDR3 size: 14 residues. The CDR3 nucleotides read TGCAGCGTCCGGGGTCGATCAGCGAACACTGAAGCTTTCTTT. Amino acid sequence: CSVRGRSANTEAFF.

The V gene is TRBV24-1, the J gene TRBJ2-3; 8 bases match TRBD1. CDR1 and CDR2 from the germline V gene are KGHDR and SFDVKD. This CDR3 has 17 amino acids. The V gene end was trimmed by 4 bases and the J gene end by 4 bases; junction bases not matched to a gene: 12. The CDR3 protein is CATSDPRTGFAPDTQYF. The CDR3 coding sequence is TGTGCCACCAGTGACCCTAGGACAGGGTTCGCACCAGATACGCAGTATTTT.